This T cell receptor beta chain emerged from a study of siplizumab effects on memory and regulatory T cells. Study-level results: The mapping of alloreactive clones to unstimulated subsets covered only a minor fraction of them.

The germline CDR1 and CDR2 sequences are SGHVS and FNYEAQ. V was pared by 1 base and J by 1 base, with 1 base of the junction left unmatched. This CDR3 contains 15 residues. TCRdb's copy holds only in-frame clones and misses some; the assay was immunoSEQ multiplex PCR. The sample consists of under 100,000 clones, about 94% of them appearing once. Regarding this clone: Its specificity is not known.

This chain uses TRBV7-6 with TRBJ2-7; 10 bases are shared with TRBD2. Material for sequencing was non-Treg CD4+ T cells sorted from blood. The clonotype originates from a human donor in good health. In DNA, the CDR3 is TGTGCCAGCAGCTTAGGGACTAGCGGTTCCTACGAGCAGTACTTC. Protein product: CASSLGTSGSYEQYF. The entire variable domain, with the rest obtained from reference TRBV7-6 and TRBJ2-7, is as follows: GAGVSQSPRYKVTKRGQDVALRCDPISGHVSLYWYRQALGQGPEFLTYFNYEAQQDKSGLPNDRFSAERPEGSISTLTIQRTEQRDSAMYRCASSLGTSGSYEQYFGPGTRLTVT.